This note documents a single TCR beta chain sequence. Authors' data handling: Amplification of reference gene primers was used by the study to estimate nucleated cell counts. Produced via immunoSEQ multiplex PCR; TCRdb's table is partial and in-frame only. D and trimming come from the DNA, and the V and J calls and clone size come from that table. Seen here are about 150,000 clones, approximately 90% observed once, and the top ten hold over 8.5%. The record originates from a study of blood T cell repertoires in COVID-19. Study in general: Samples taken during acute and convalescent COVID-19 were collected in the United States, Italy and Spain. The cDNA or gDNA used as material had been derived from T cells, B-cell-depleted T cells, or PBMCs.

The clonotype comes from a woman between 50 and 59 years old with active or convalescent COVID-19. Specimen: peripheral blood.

DNA for the CDR3: TGTGCCAGTAGTATCAACGGGGACACAGCAGATACGCAGTATTTT. Amino acid sequence: CASSINGDTADTQYF. The chain uses TRBV19 and TRBJ2-3; D might be TRBD1 (6 bases). The CDR3 is 15 residues long. Between the trimmed V and J ends, which lost 3 bases and 4 bases, there was a span of 14 bases. CDR1 LNHDA and CDR2 SQIVND come from the germline V gene (reference sequence). Looking up the rest from reference TRBV19 and TRBJ2-3 gives the full variable domain: DGGITQSPKYLFRKEGQNVTLSCEQNLNHDAMYWYRQDPGQGLRLIYYSQIVNDFQKGDIAEGYSVSREKKESFPLTVTSAQKNPTAFYLCASSINGDTADTQYFGPGTRLTVL.